These 15 T cell receptor beta chains share one sample of origin, sequenced in a study of human T cells and chemical hapten exposure. Noted time point: patch test 1, 2 weeks after DPC sensitization. Noted treatment: therapeutic diphenylcyclopropenone sensitization with weekly scalp DPC. TCRdb fed the RACE reads into MiXCR, producing one record per CDR3 protein. The data contain roughly 380,000 distinct CDR3 sequences, around 5% of them seen just once; the ten biggest clones take up approximately 2.5%. Sequencing was performed on whole blood, taken in connection with sensitization to the hapten diphenylcyclopropenone (DPC). These receptors were obtained from a woman aged 50 to 65 with alopecia areata. Some clones in this sample may be carry-over from other donors' samples.

This chain uses TRBV12-3 or TRBV12-4 with TRBJ2-5, with 8 bases lining up with TRBD1. This CDR3 is 13 amino acids long. Unmatched junction bases numbered 8, after V lost 7 bases and J lost 7 bases. The CDR3 DNA sequence: TGTGCCAGCACCGAAATCGACAGGGGGACCCAGTACTTC. Residues: CASTEIDRGTQYF.

This clonotype was recorded at least ten times. The chain has TRBV4-3 and TRBJ2-7; D may be TRBD1 or TRBD2 (6 bases each). V was shortened by 4 bases and J by 2 bases, with 12 bases between the two germline ends. The CDR3 is 14 amino acids. Germline CDR1 and CDR2: LGHNA and YSLEER. CDR3 sequence (DNA): TGCGCCAGCAGCCCGGCGAGGGGGGCCTACGAGCAGTACTTC. Residues: CASSPARGAYEQYF.

This clonotype has at least ten counts. Here the CDR3 reads CASSLVRAPTYNEQFF. In DNA, the CDR3 is TGTGCCAGCAGCTTAGTCCGGGCACCCACGTACAATGAGCAGTTCTTC. V gene TRBV7-2 combines with J gene TRBJ2-1, with no clear D. This CDR3 has 16 residues. Germline V gives CDR1 SGHTA, CDR2 FQGNSA. V was trimmed by 1 base and J by 4 bases, leaving 14 bases between them. The full variable domain, rest sourced from reference TRBV7-2 and TRBJ2-1, is GAGVSQSPSNKVTEKGKDVELRCDPISGHTALYWYRQSLGQGLEFLIYFQGNSAPDKSGLPSDRFSAERTGGSVSTLTIQRTQQEDSAVYLCASSLVRAPTYNEQFFGPGTRLTVL.

This clonotype was seen more than once but under ten times. The V gene is TRBV9, the J gene TRBJ2-5, with 9 bases aligning to TRBD2. V lost 3 bases, J lost 5 bases, and 8 bases stayed unmatched. The CDR3 length is 15 residues. CDR1 and CDR2 from the germline V gene are SGDLS and YYNGEE. The CDR3 nucleotides read TGTGCCAGCAGCGCGTCTAGCGGGATGCCGGAGACCCAGTACTTC. This encodes CASSASSGMPETQYF. The variable domain in full, with the rest retrieved from reference TRBV9 and TRBJ2-5, is DSGVTQTPKHLITATGQRVTLRCSPRSGDLSVYWYQQSLDQGLQFLIQYYNGEERAKGNILERFSAQQFPDLHSELNLSSLELGDSALYFCASSASSGMPETQYFGPGTRLLVL.

This rearrangement joins TRBV12-3 or TRBV12-4 to TRBJ2-3; tentative D call: TRBD2 (5 bases). V lost 5 bases and J 2 bases, leaving 14 bases between the germline ends. The CDR3 has 15 residues. The CDR3 spells CASSPERDHTDTQYF. The CDR3 nucleotides are TGTGCCAGCAGTCCGGAGAGGGATCACACAGATACGCAGTATTTT.

This clonotype was seen repeatedly, ten times or more. This chain links TRBV3-1 with TRBJ2-3; TRBD1 might be the D (6 bases). The V end was cut by 4 bases, the J end by 0 bases, with 14 bases between. Germline assignment: CDR1 LGHDT and CDR2 YNNKEL (reference sequence). This CDR3 contains 16 residues. The CDR3 DNA is TGTGCCAGCAGCCCTGGGACAAGACTTAGCACAGATACGCAGTATTTT. It encodes CASSPGTRLSTDTQYF.

In its sample, this clonotype was seen many times. This chain uses TRBV12-3 or TRBV12-4 with TRBJ2-1; the D gene is possibly TRBD2 (5 bases). The CDR3 is 14 residues long. V lost 6 bases to trimming and J lost 4 bases, with 13 bases between them. The CDR3 here is CASSPGGGYNEQFF. CDR3 DNA sequence: TGTGCCAGCAGCCCTGGTGGAGGATACAATGAGCAGTTCTTC.

The chain combines TRBV7-9 with TRBJ1-4; no clear D gene. CDR1 is SEHNR, CDR2 FQNEAQ, per germline (reference sequence). The V end was cut by 3 bases, the J end by 5 bases, with 10 bases between. The CDR3 runs 14 residues. CDR3: CASSFGQVNEKLFF. CDR3 nucleotide sequence: TGTGCCAGCAGCTTCGGGCAGGTGAATGAAAAACTGTTTTTT.

The sample holds many counts of this clonotype. The chain couples TRBV5-4 to TRBJ2-1; 11 bases align to TRBD2. CDR1 is SGHNT and CDR2 is YYREEE in the germline V gene (reference sequence). CDR3 size: 14 residues. With 6 bases clipped from V and 8 bases from J, the junction kept 7 bases outside the gene matches. CDR3 nucleotides: TGTGCCAGCAACAGGCTAGCGGGGGGCGATGAGCAGTTCTTC. This encodes CASNRLAGGDEQFF. Filled out from reference TRBV5-4 and TRBJ2-1, the complete variable domain reads ETGVTQSPTHLIKTRGQQVTLRCSSQSGHNTVSWYQQALGQGPQFIFQYYREEENGRGNFPPRFSGLQFPNYSSELNVNALELDDSALYLCASNRLAGGDEQFFGPGTRLTVL.

This clonotype was picked up many times. This chain uses TRBV6-2 or TRBV6-3 with TRBJ2-5; the D is unclear. V was shortened by 3 bases and J by 5 bases, with 13 bases between the two germline ends. The CDR3 is made up of 14 amino acids. The germline V gene has CDR1 MNHEY and CDR2 SVGEGT. In DNA form, the CDR3 reads TGTGCCAGCAGTTATGGCGGCTTCTCCGAGACCCAGTACTTC. It yields the protein CASSYGGFSETQYF.

This clonotype was seen repeatedly, ten times or more. The chain combines TRBV6-6 with TRBJ1-2; TRBD1 matches 10 bases. V was pared by 7 bases and J by 5 bases, with 7 bases of the junction left unmatched. The germline gives CDR1 MNHNY, CDR2 SVGAGI (reference sequence). CDR3 length equals 14 residues. The CDR3 region has the DNA TGTGCCAGCACCCTGGACAGGGGGGCTTATGGCTACACCTTC. As protein: CASTLDRGAYGYTF.

The chain recombines TRBV5-1 with TRBJ2-3, with D perhaps matching TRBD2 (5 bases). The CDR3 covers 15 residues. CDR1 is SGHRS and CDR2 is YFSETQ in the germline V gene. V lost 2 bases to trimming and J lost 0 bases, with 10 bases between them. CDR3 in DNA: TGCGCCAGCAGCTTCGGACTGGCTAGCACAGATACGCAGTATTTT. Encoded protein: CASSFGLASTDTQYF.

This clonotype was detected many times. This chain links TRBV6-5 with TRBJ2-1, with 13 positions matching TRBD2. This CDR3 contains 15 residues. Trimming removed 2 bases from V and 9 bases from J; junction bases left unmatched: 4. In germline, CDR1 is MNHEY, CDR2 SVGAGI. This chain's CDR3 is CASSYKLAGGGEQFF. DNA of the CDR3: TGTGCCAGCAGTTACAAACTAGCGGGGGGGGGTGAGCAGTTCTTC.

The sample holds many counts of this clonotype. This sequence joins TRBV28 and TRBJ2-6; 13 bases agree with TRBD2. Germline CDR1 reads MDHEN; CDR2 reads SYDVKM. J was trimmed by 2 bases and V by 8 bases; bases with no gene match: 9. This CDR3 spans 18 amino acids. CDR3 nucleotides: TGTGCCAGCGGGATCTTCGGACTAGCGGGAGCTGGGGCCAACGTCCTGACTTTC. Encoded protein: CASGIFGLAGAGANVLTF. The full variable domain, rest sourced from reference TRBV28 and TRBJ2-6, is DVKVTQSSRYLVKRTGEKVFLECVQDMDHENMFWYRQDPGLGLRLIYFSYDVKMKEKGDIPEGYSVSREKKERFSLILESASTNQTSMYLCASGIFGLAGAGANVLTFGAGSRLTVL.

The chain carries TRBV20-1 and TRBJ2-3, with D possibly being TRBD1 (8 bases). CDR3 length equals 15 residues. Germline CDR1 reads DFQATT; CDR2 reads SNEGSKA (reference sequence). V was pared by 6 bases and J by 1 base, with 17 bases between. This chain's CDR3 is CSATGGGMGTDTQYF. The CDR3 DNA follows: TGCAGTGCCACAGGGGGGGGAATGGGCACAGATACGCAGTATTTT.